Presented here are 7 T cell receptor beta chains from one specimen sequenced in a study of cytomegalovirus exposure and HLA in healthy donors. Primers included in the PCR were 60 Vbeta and 13 Jbeta primers. Sequencing was performed with immunoSEQ multiplex PCR; in TCRdb, only in-frame clones are kept and a portion is missing. Among over 150,000 clones, 70% to 80% were seen once, and the ten largest hold 1.4%. Sample: PBMCs. These receptors were obtained from a young woman in good health and CMV-seropositive.

The chain combines TRBV28 with TRBJ2-1; 9 nucleotides match TRBD2. Trimming took 5 bases from V and 13 from J; bases not matched to a gene: 6. Germline V lookup: CDR1 MDHEN, CDR2 SYDVKM. There are 12 residues in the CDR3. The CDR3 sequence: CASSNAGGRQFF. The CDR3 DNA is TGTGCCAGCAGTAACGCGGGAGGGCGACAGTTCTTC.

The V gene is TRBV5-4, the J gene TRBJ1-2; 7 bases align to TRBD1. The V gene's germline CDR1 is SGHNT and CDR2 YYREEE (reference sequence). The CDR3 runs to 13 residues. V was pared by 3 bases and J by 3 bases, with 2 bases of the junction left unmatched. CDR3: CASSSDRDYGYTF. The CDR3, as DNA: TGTGCCAGCAGCTCCGACAGGGACTATGGCTACACCTTC. Full variable domain (outside the CDR3, taken from reference TRBV5-4 and TRBJ1-2): ETGVTQSPTHLIKTRGQQVTLRCSSQSGHNTVSWYQQALGQGPQFIFQYYREEENGRGNFPPRFSGLQFPNYSSELNVNALELDDSALYLCASSSDRDYGYTFGSGTRLTVV.

V and J are TRBV5-1 and TRBJ2-3; weak D call: TRBD2 (6 bases). Germline V gene data show CDR1 as SGHRS and CDR2 as YFSETQ. Trimming left V 0 bases short and J 0 bases short, with 11 bases between. The length of the CDR3 is 16 residues. CDR3 nucleotide sequence: TGCGCCAGCAGCTTGGCCGGGGGAACTAGCACAGATACGCAGTATTTT. Protein: CASSLAGGTSTDTQYF.

The chain has TRBV6-6 and TRBJ2-3, with 10 nucleotides matching TRBD2. Losses at the gene ends were 11 bases for V and 0 bases for J; bases not matched to a gene: 8. The length of the CDR3 is 15 residues. Germline CDR1 reads MNHNY; CDR2 reads SVGAGI (reference sequence). CDR3 DNA: TGTGCCGCCTCGGAGCGGGAGGGTAGCACAGATACGCAGTATTTT. Translating gives CAASEREGSTDTQYF.

This chain joins TRBV5-1 and TRBJ2-5; 9 nucleotides line up with TRBD1. The germline V gene has CDR1 SGHRS and CDR2 YFSETQ. With 5 bases clipped from V and 2 bases from J, the junction kept 4 bases outside the gene matches. There are 14 residues in the CDR3. CDR3 coding DNA: TGCGCCAGCAGGGGGACAGGGTTTCAAGAGACCCAGTACTTC. It is translated as CASRGTGFQETQYF.

This clone occurred a few times. This chain joins TRBV10-3 and TRBJ2-5; 8 bases are shared with TRBD2. Per germline, CDR1 ENHRY and CDR2 SYGVKD. This CDR3 is built from 16 residues. V gave up 3 bases and J gave up 6 bases; unmatched junction bases: 12. The CDR3 spells CAISEIGTRDLKTQYF. Here the CDR3 DNA reads TGTGCCATCAGTGAAATAGGGACTAGGGACTTGAAGACCCAGTACTTC.

This clone appeared a few times. The V gene is TRBV5-4, the J gene TRBJ2-5, with D possibly matching TRBD2 (6 bases). The CDR3 is 14 amino acids. CDR1 and CDR2 (germline): SGHNT, YYREEE (reference sequence). V was pared by 4 bases and J by 2 bases, with 12 bases between. The CDR3 protein is CASSIGEDQETQYF. The CDR3 bases are TGTGCCAGCAGCATTGGGGAGGATCAAGAGACCCAGTACTTC.